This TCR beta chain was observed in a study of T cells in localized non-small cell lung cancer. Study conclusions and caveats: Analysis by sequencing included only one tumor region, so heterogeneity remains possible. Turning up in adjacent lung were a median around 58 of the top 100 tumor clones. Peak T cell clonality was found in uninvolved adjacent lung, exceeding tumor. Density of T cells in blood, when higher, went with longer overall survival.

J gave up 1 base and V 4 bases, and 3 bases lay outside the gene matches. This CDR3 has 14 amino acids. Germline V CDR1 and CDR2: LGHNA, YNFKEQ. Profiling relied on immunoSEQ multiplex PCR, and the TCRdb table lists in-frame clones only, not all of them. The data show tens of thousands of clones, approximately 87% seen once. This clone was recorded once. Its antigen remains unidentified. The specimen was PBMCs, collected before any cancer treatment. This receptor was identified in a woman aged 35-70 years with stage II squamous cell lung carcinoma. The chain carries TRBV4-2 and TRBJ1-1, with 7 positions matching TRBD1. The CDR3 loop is CASSPRDRNTEAFF. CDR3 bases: TGTGCCAGCAGCCCACGGGACAGGAACACTGAAGCTTTCTTT.